This T cell receptor (beta chain) is drawn from a study of early T cells in non-severe SARS-CoV-2 infection. TCRdb reprocessed the 5' RACE reads with MiXCR, giving one entry per CDR3 protein. The sample holds 57,000 or so distinct CDR3 sequences, approximately 12% seen once. In the case of this clonotype: It may be a read error: a sequence one base away is much more abundant.

This TCR came from an adult who was a healthcare worker with PCR-confirmed SARS-CoV-2 infection or an uninfected control (not recorded which). The sample comprised whole blood.

CDR3 DNA sequence: TGTGCCAGCATGAAACAAGGCCAAGAGACCCAGTACTTC. Protein sequence: CASMKQGQETQYF. The J gene is TRBJ2-5, the V gene TRBV12-3 or TRBV12-4; D not resolved. V was clipped by 7 bases and J by 1 base, with 10 bases between them. This CDR3 region has 13 residues.